This paragraph covers one TCR beta chain sequence. This sample is part of a study of blood T cell repertoires in COVID-19. Study-level information: Researchers got acute and convalescent COVID-19 samples from the United States, Italy and Spain.

V was cut by 0 bases and J by 6 bases, with 17 bases left in between. Germline V gene lookup returns CDR1 SGHDN and CDR2 FVKESK. This CDR3 is built from 16 residues. As handled by the study authors: By means of reference gene primer amplification, nucleated cell counts were estimated. Clones were sequenced by immunoSEQ multiplex PCR, and TCRdb holds only the in-frame ones, with some missing. That table gives V, J and clone size, and the DNA gave D and trimming. The data show approximately 54,000 clones, with roughly 79% seen just once and roughly 5.7% held by the top ten. This TCR was recovered from a woman aged 55-75 years with acute or convalescent COVID-19. V usage is TRBV14 and J usage is TRBJ1-2, with D perhaps matching TRBD1 (5 bases). The sample taken for sequencing was peripheral blood. In DNA form, the CDR3 reads TGTGCCAGCAGCCAAGAGGGGCAGGCGGATTGGAATGGCTACACCTTC. Translated, it gives CASSQEGQADWNGYTF.